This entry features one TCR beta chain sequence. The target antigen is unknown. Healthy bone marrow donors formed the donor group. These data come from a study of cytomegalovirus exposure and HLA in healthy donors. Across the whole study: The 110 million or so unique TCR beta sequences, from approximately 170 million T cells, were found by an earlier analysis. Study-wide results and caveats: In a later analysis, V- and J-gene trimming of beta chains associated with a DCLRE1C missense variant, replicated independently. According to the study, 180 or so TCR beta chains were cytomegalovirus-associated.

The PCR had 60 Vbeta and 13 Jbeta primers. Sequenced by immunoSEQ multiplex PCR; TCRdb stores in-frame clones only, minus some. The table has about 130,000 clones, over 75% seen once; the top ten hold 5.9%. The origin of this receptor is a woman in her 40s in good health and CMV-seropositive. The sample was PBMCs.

Written as DNA, the CDR3 is TGTGCCATCAGTGGTACAGGGGGCCAGGATGGCTACACCTTC. Translation gives CAISGTGGQDGYTF. V usage is TRBV10-3 and J usage is TRBJ1-2, with 9 bases fitting TRBD1. The germline V gene has CDR1 ENHRY and CDR2 SYGVKD. J lost 6 bases, V lost 4 bases, and 6 bases had no gene match. This CDR3 comprises 14 residues.